A selection of T cell receptor beta chains follows, all from one sample in a study of OX40 agonist ivuxolimab in advanced cancers. Using immunoSEQ multiplex PCR, the repertoire was profiled, and TCRdb retains in-frame clones only, with some absent. Counted here are about 36,000 clones, 88% occurring once; the ten biggest clones make up around 4%. The sample here was CD4+ or CD8+ T cells sorted from blood, taken in a trial of the OX40 agonist ivuxolimab. These TCRs come from an adult with an advanced solid tumor such as melanoma, head and neck, liver or kidney cancer. Both conserved end residues are part of each CDR3. D genes are given only for firm matches. Size is omitted from some rows. Given values are once, few, many or a class for expanded clones.

j_gene	abundance	d_gene	v_gene	CDR3nt	CDR3aa
TRBJ2-5	-	TRBD2	TRBV5-1	TGCGCCAGCTCGAAGACTAGCGGGGTAGTGGAGACCCAGTACTTC	CASSKTSGVVETQYF
TRBJ2-3	few	-	TRBV28	TGTGCCAGCAGTTTAAGCGGGCCTAGCACAGATACGCAGTATTTT	CASSLSGPSTDTQYF
TRBJ2-5	-	TRBD1	TRBV9	TGTGCCAGCAGCGTTGGGACAGGGTCAGTGCAAGAGACCCAGTACTTC	CASSVGTGSVQETQYF
TRBJ2-3	-	TRBD2	TRBV5-1	TGCGCCAGCAGCTTGACTAGCGGGACAGATACGCAGTATTTT	CASSLTSGTDTQYF
TRBJ2-7	-	TRBD2	TRBV19	TGTGCCAGTAGTATCGGACTAGCGGCGGGCTACGAGCAGTACTTC	CASSIGLAAGYEQYF
TRBJ1-2	once	TRBD1	TRBV30	TGTGCCTGGAGTCCTATCAATAACAGGGGATTGGGGACCTTC	CAWSPINNRGLGTF
TRBJ1-1	-	TRBD1	TRBV11-2	TGTGCCAGCAGCTGGGGACAGGTGAACACTGAAGCTTTCTTT	CASSWGQVNTEAFF
TRBJ2-5	-	-	TRBV6-5	TGTGCCAGCAGTTTCGGGGAGACCCAGTACTTC	CASSFGETQYF
TRBJ2-7	-	-	TRBV19	TGTGCCAGTAGTATTTTGTCCAATCCCTACGAGCAGTACTTC	CASSILSNPYEQYF
TRBJ2-3	-	TRBD2	TRBV5-1	TGCGCCAGCAGCTTGCAGGGAGGGCCAACAGATACGCAGTATTTT	CASSLQGGPTDTQYF
TRBJ2-3	-	TRBD1	TRBV5-1	TGCGCCAGCAGCCAAGGACAGGGGGAGGATACGCAGTATTTT	CASSQGQGEDTQYF
TRBJ2-2	-	-	TRBV9	TGTGCCAGCAGCGTCAGGGCCGATTTGAGCACCGGGGAGCTGTTTTTT	CASSVRADLSTGELFF
TRBJ1-2	-	-	TRBV20-1	TGCAGTGCTAGGGGGAAGCAGGGCTACACCTTC	CSARGKQGYTF
TRBJ1-1	-	TRBD1	TRBV18	TGTGCCAGCTCACGAGACAGGGGTACTGAAGCTTTCTTT	CASSRDRGTEAFF
TRBJ1-6	-	-	TRBV11-3	TGTGCCAGCAGCTTGACACCGTATAATTCACCCCTCCACTTT	CASSLTPYNSPLHF
TRBJ1-1	-	TRBD1	TRBV6-5	TGTGCCAGCAGGGGGACAGGGAACACTGAAGCTTTCTTT	CASRGTGNTEAFF
TRBJ2-5	-	-	TRBV5-1	TGCGCCAGCAGCAGGGAGGCGTCCCCCCGAGAGACCCAGTACTTC	CASSREASPRETQYF
TRBJ2-1	-	TRBD1	TRBV2	TGTGCCAGCAGTTCTTGGACAGGAGACAATGAGCAGTTCTTC	CASSSWTGDNEQFF
TRBJ1-1	-	-	TRBV30	TGTGCCACCCCCACAGGGCCAAACATGAACACTGAAGCTTTCTTT	CATPTGPNMNTEAFF
TRBJ1-2	-	TRBD1	TRBV28	TGTGCCAGCAGTTTATACAGGGGGGGGTATGGCTACACCTTC	CASSLYRGGYGYTF
TRBJ1-1	once	-	TRBV14	TGTGCCAGCAGCCAACCAGGCATGAACACTGAAGCTTTCTTT	CASSQPGMNTEAFF
TRBJ1-2	-	TRBD1	TRBV30	TGTGCCTGGACCAAACCCGGGACAGAGAATAACTATGGCTACACCTTC	CAWTKPGTENNYGYTF
TRBJ1-4	few	-	TRBV7-9	TGTGCCAGCAGCCTAGCAACGGGTTTTAATGAAAAACTGTTTTTT	CASSLATGFNEKLFF
TRBJ2-3	-	-	TRBV10-3	TGTGCCACCCAAACCACAGGGTACCTCACAGATACGCAGTATTTT	CATQTTGYLTDTQYF
TRBJ1-1	-	-	TRBV6-6	TGTGCCAGCAGTTACAGCCACACTGAAGCTTTCTTT	CASSYSHTEAFF
TRBJ2-7	-	TRBD1	TRBV29-1	TGCAGCGTTAAGGGACAGGGCATCTACGAGCAGTACTTC	CSVKGQGIYEQYF
TRBJ2-4	once	-	TRBV19	TGTGCCAGTAGTAATTTCATAGCCAAAAACATTCAGTACTTC	CASSNFIAKNIQYF
TRBJ2-7	-	TRBD2	TRBV28	TGTGCCAGCAGCGACCCTAGTCGTTATTGGGTATTGGCTAGCGGGATCTACGAGCAGTACTTC	CASSDPSRYWVLASGIYEQYF
TRBJ2-3	-	TRBD2	TRBV5-1	TGCGCCAGCAGCTTGGGTTTAGCGGGTACAGATACGCAGTATTTT	CASSLGLAGTDTQYF
TRBJ1-3	-	-	TRBV9	TGTGCCAGCAGCGCGGACCCTAGTATTGCTGGAAACACCATATATTTT	CASSADPSIAGNTIYF